A single sample gave rise to the 23 T cell receptor beta chains below, sequenced in a study of blood T cells in healthy people across ages. A second PCR, run for about 7 to 11 cycles, used a sample-barcoded 5' primer plus a J-beta primer mix. TCRdb redid the calling of the 5' RACE reads with MiXCR, one entry per CDR3 protein. The sample lists around 1,900,000 distinct CDR3 sequences, about 39% seen once, with more than 20% in the top ten. Source material: blood. All receptors derive from a human donor in good health.

This clonotype turned up a few times. V and J are TRBV3-1 and TRBJ2-1; D uncertain. V lost 1 base and J 6 bases, leaving 10 bases between the germline ends. Germline-derived CDR1 and CDR2 are LGHDT and YNNKEL (reference sequence). The CDR3 has 14 amino acids. As DNA, the CDR3 is TGTGCCAGCAGCCAAGGGCCAATTCGCAATGAGCAGTTCTTC. This translates into CASSQGPIRNEQFF.

The chain couples TRBV20-1 to TRBJ2-1, with unresolved D. CDR1 is DFQATT and CDR2 is SNEGSKA in the germline V gene (reference sequence). The CDR3 contains 11 residues. The CDR3: CSLSTANEQFF. CDR3 bases: TGCAGCCTAAGTACGGCCAATGAGCAGTTCTTC.

This clonotype was counted once. The V gene is TRBV29-1, the J gene TRBJ1-6; a weak D match, TRBD1 (5 bases). Trimming cost V 6 bases and J 7 bases, with 13 bases left between them. The CDR3 consists of 13 residues. Germline lookup yields CDR1 SQVTM and CDR2 ANQGSEA. CDR3 region: CSVGRDGNSPLHF. DNA of the CDR3: TGCAGCGTCGGCCGGGACGGGAATTCACCCCTCCACTTT.

This clonotype was observed once. V usage is TRBV5-6 and J usage is TRBJ2-2, with D tentatively TRBD1 (6 bases). CDR1 is SGHDT and CDR2 is YYEEEE in the germline V gene. The germline V and J ends were trimmed by 1 base and 4 bases, with 14 bases remaining between them. The CDR3 is made up of 16 amino acids. CDR3 sequence: CASSLSTGDSTGELFF. DNA of the CDR3: TGTGCCAGCAGCTTGTCGACAGGCGATTCCACCGGGGAGCTGTTTTTT.

This clonotype has only a few counts. The chain joins TRBV29-1 to TRBJ1-1, with D possibly being TRBD1 (5 bases). CDR1 and CDR2 from the germline V gene are SQVTM and ANQGSEA. The V gene lost 4 bases and the J gene lost 4 bases, with 13 bases spanning the gap. The CDR3 sequence is 13 residues long. The CDR3 DNA reads as TGCAGCGTTGGCAGGGTTGTTAGCACTGAAGCTTTCTTT. The encoded protein is CSVGRVVSTEAFF.

Comment on this clonotype: Given a much more abundant clone one base away, this may be a read error. J is TRBJ2-7 and V is TRBV20-1; TRBD2 might be the D (7 bases). The CDR3 loop spans 15 amino acids. V was pared by 5 bases and J by 2 bases, with 19 bases between. Germline lookup yields CDR1 DFQATT and CDR2 SNEGSKA (reference sequence). The CDR3 is CSARNYGGRAYEQYF. As DNA, the CDR3 is TGCAGTGCTCGCAATTACGGGGGGCGAGCCTACGAGCAGTACTTC.

This chain links TRBV5-1 with TRBJ2-4, with 10 bases that match TRBD2. The J call may be faulty, since TRBJ2-7 better matches the DNA end. CDR1 and CDR2 (germline): SGHRS, YFSETQ. This CDR3 is 16 amino acids long. The CDR3 nucleotides read TGCGCCAGCAGCTTGAGGAAGCGGGAGGGGTCCTACGAGCAGTACTTC. It specifies CASSLRKREGSYEQYF.

By proportion, this clonotype is medium-sized. The chain employs TRBV4-3 and TRBJ2-6, with D unclear. The V gene's germline CDR1 is LGHNA and CDR2 YSLEER. Trimming stripped 0 bases from V and 8 bases from J, with 14 bases between. The CDR3 extends over 16 amino acids. The chain's CDR3 is CASSQDLSRGTNVLTF. The CDR3, as DNA: TGCGCCAGCAGCCAAGATCTCTCCCGCGGAACCAACGTCCTGACTTTC.

This clonotype appeared a few times. This chain uses TRBV4-3 with TRBJ2-5, with D perhaps assigned TRBD1 or TRBD2 (5 bases each). This CDR3 region has 19 residues. V was clipped by 0 bases and J by 5 bases, with 25 bases between them. CDR1 is LGHNA and CDR2 is YSLEER in the germline V gene. The DNA for the CDR3 is TGCGCCAGCAGCCAAGAGTCCTTTATCTGGGGCTCCGAGGGGGAGACCCAGTACTTC. It translates to CASSQESFIWGSEGETQYF.

The chain recombines TRBV15 with TRBJ2-5, with D possibly matching TRBD1 (5 bases). V was trimmed by 5 bases and J by 3 bases, leaving 13 bases between them. The CDR3 sequence is 14 residues long. Germline CDR1 LNHNV, CDR2 YYDKDF (reference sequence). The DNA of the CDR3 is TGTGCCACCAGCTCAAGGGGAACAGAAGAGACCCAGTACTTC. Its translation: CATSSRGTEETQYF.

This clonotype has just a few counts. The chain employs TRBV12-3 or TRBV12-4 and TRBJ1-4, with D perhaps TRBD1 (5 bases). This CDR3 region has 14 residues. With 4 bases removed from V and 6 bases from J, the gap between germline ends came to 12 bases. The CDR3 spells CASSSRGLDEKLFF. The CDR3 nucleotides are TGTGCCAGCAGTTCCCGGGGGTTGGATGAAAAACTGTTTTTT.

This clonotype showed up just a few times. The chain uses TRBV7-8 and TRBJ1-5, with 10 bases that match TRBD1. V was clipped by 4 bases and J by 0 bases; unmatched bases: 9. The CDR3 is 18 residues long. Germline V lookup: CDR1 SGHVS, CDR2 FQNEAQ. The CDR3 DNA reads as TGTGCCAGCAGCTCCGACAGGGGGCGGAGTAGTAGCAATCAGCCCCAGCATTTT. Protein product: CASSSDRGRSSSNQPQHF. The full variable domain, rest sourced from reference TRBV7-8 and TRBJ1-5, is GAGVSQSPRYKVAKRGQDVALRCDPISGHVSLFWYQQALGQGPEFLTYFQNEAQLDKSGLPSDRFFAERPEGSVSTLKIQRTQQEDSAVYLCASSSDRGRSSSNQPQHFGDGTRLSIL.

This clonotype has just a few counts. The chain has TRBV20-1 and TRBJ2-7, with 7 bases identical to TRBD2. The germline CDR1 and CDR2 sequences are DFQATT and SNEGSKA (reference sequence). V lost 3 bases, J lost 1 base, and 12 bases stayed unmatched. The CDR3 runs to 16 residues. This chain's CDR3 is CSASDSLADNSYEQYF. Here the CDR3 DNA reads TGCAGTGCTAGTGATAGTCTAGCGGATAATTCCTACGAGCAGTACTTC.

The rearrangement uses TRBV5-1 and TRBJ2-3; the D is unclear. The V gene's germline CDR1 is SGHRS and CDR2 YFSETQ. With 2 bases removed from V and 0 bases from J, the gap between germline ends came to 13 bases. This CDR3 is built from 16 residues. CDR3 amino acids: CASSLGSGWSTDTQYF. CDR3 coding DNA: TGCGCCAGCAGCTTAGGATCCGGGTGGAGCACAGATACGCAGTATTTT.

The chain links TRBV20-1 to TRBJ1-2; weak D call: TRBD1 (5 bases). CDR1 and CDR2 from the germline V gene are DFQATT and SNEGSKA (reference sequence). The length of the CDR3 is 16 residues. Trimming removed 6 bases from V and 6 bases from J, with 26 bases in between. The CDR3 DNA sequence: TGCAGTGCCCCAAAAGTGGTCGCGCAGGGAGTAGATGGCTACACCTTC. The encoded protein is CSAPKVVAQGVDGYTF.

This chain uses TRBV6-2 or TRBV6-3 with TRBJ1-1; tentatively, D is TRBD1 (5 bases). The V gene lost 5 bases and the J gene lost 0 bases, with 13 bases spanning the gap. The CDR3 consists of 15 residues. Per the germline V gene, CDR1 is MNHEY and CDR2 is SVGEGT. CDR3 sequence (DNA): TGTGCCAGCAGTCTTCGGGGACCCATGAACACTGAAGCTTTCTTT. It encodes CASSLRGPMNTEAFF.

In this sample, this clonotype turned up a few times. The J gene is TRBJ1-4, the V gene TRBV5-1; 7 bases align to TRBD1. J was trimmed by 8 bases and V by 2 bases; bases with no gene match: 12. From germline, CDR1 is SGHRS and CDR2 YFSETQ. The CDR3 extends over 16 amino acids. CDR3 DNA sequence: TGCGCCAGCAGCTTAGACCCGAACAGGGGAGGCGAAAAACTGTTTTTT. It specifies CASSLDPNRGGEKLFF.

The chain is built from TRBV13 and TRBJ2-5, with D uncertain. The DNA end is more similar to TRBJ2-7, so the J call may be wrong. The germline V gene has CDR1 PRHDT and CDR2 FYEKMQ (reference sequence). The CDR3 totals 16 residues. CDR3 protein: CASSINGWGREDEQYF. CDR3 nucleotide sequence: TGTGCCAGCAGCATAAATGGGTGGGGAAGAGAGGACGAGCAGTACTTC.

About this clonotype itself: Germline and junction disagree at one end, which may indicate a read error. The V call is TRBV5-1, the J call TRBJ2-3; D gene uncertain. The CDR3 has 15 residues. The germline V gene has CDR1 SGHRS and CDR2 YFSETQ. CDR3 in DNA: TGCGCCAGCAGGTTGGGTCACCAAAGCACAGATACGCAGTATTTT. Protein product: CASRLGHQSTDTQYF.

The chain joins TRBV5-1 to TRBJ2-2; no definite D call. The CDR3 is 15 amino acids. CDR1 and CDR2 from the germline V gene are SGHRS and YFSETQ. V was trimmed by 0 bases and J by 1 base, leaving 7 bases between them. In nucleotides, the CDR3 is TGCGCCAGCAGCTTGGGACACGAGAACACCGGGGAGCTGTTTTTT. Amino acid sequence: CASSLGHENTGELFF.

This chain uses TRBV6-2 or TRBV6-3 with TRBJ2-1, with TRBD2 identical over 9 bases. Losses at the gene ends were 8 bases for V and 6 bases for J; bases not matched to a gene: 8. Germline CDR1 and CDR2: MNHEY and SVGEGT. CDR3 length: 14 residues. CDR3 sequence: CASAGGFWRNEQFF. The CDR3 bases are TGTGCCAGCGCGGGGGGGTTTTGGCGCAATGAGCAGTTCTTC.

This clonotype came up a few times. The V and J genes are TRBV7-6 and TRBJ2-7; weak D call: TRBD2 (6 bases). CDR1 SGHVS and CDR2 FNYEAQ come from the germline V gene. The V gene lost 1 base and the J gene lost 0 bases, with 10 bases spanning the gap. This CDR3 has 15 amino acids. The CDR3 sequence is CASSLGFGGSYEQYF. In DNA, the CDR3 is TGTGCCAGCAGCTTAGGTTTCGGGGGCTCCTACGAGCAGTACTTC.

The chain has TRBV24-1 and TRBJ1-2, with D tentatively TRBD1 (6 bases). This CDR3 is 18 amino acids long. V shed 5 bases and J shed 5 bases, with 26 bases lying between them. Per germline, CDR1 KGHDR and CDR2 SFDVKD. Written as DNA, the CDR3 is TGTGCCACCAGTGGAATTTCGGGACACGAAAACGGGAGTTATGGCTACACCTTC. Translating gives CATSGISGHENGSYGYTF.